This T cell receptor (beta chain) was identified during a study of T cells in Graves' hyperthyroidism and ophthalmopathy. No progression to ophthalmopathy during 18 months of follow-up defined stable disease. TCR beta CDR3 sequences were amplified from RNA transcripts. The HTBI set primed first-round TCR CDR3 RT-PCR. TCRdb analysed the multiplex PCR reads with MiXCR anew, one entry per CDR3 protein. The sample carries a few hundred thousand distinct CDR3 sequences, less than 25% recorded once. The V gene's germline CDR1 is MDHEN and CDR2 SYDVKM. CDR3 length: 15 amino acids. The J segment lost 4 bases and the V segment lost 3 bases, leaving 7 bases of the junction unmatched.

The genes are TRBV28 and TRBJ2-5; 8 nucleotides line up with TRBD1. The sequence was obtained from a man between 18 and 35 years old with Graves' hyperthyroidism. The sequencing sample was made of blood. CDR3 in DNA: TGTGCCAGCAGTTTTCTAGGACAGGGAGCAGAGACCCAGTACTTC. This encodes CASSFLGQGAETQYF.